The entry below describes one TCR beta chain. Antigen specificity is unknown. The protocol was immunoSEQ multiplex PCR, while the TCRdb copy is restricted to in-frame clones and leaves out a portion. The sample lists 180,000 or so clones, 70% to 90% occurring once. Germline assignment: CDR1 MGHRA and CDR2 YSYEKL. Trimming removed 3 bases from V and 4 bases from J; junction bases left unmatched: 13. CDR3 size: 17 residues. This entry comes from a study of T cell responses to AZD1222 COVID-19 vaccine. Overall study results and limits: Sampled repertoires all dated from after the peak T cell response. Spike-specific TCR repertoires showed rising breadth and depth after two AZD1222 doses. Researchers report vaccine-associated CD4 TCRs spanning spike, with dominance at 160-218 and 743-854.

This sample comprised peripheral blood, obtained 28 days after the second dose of the MenACWY control vaccine. This TCR was recovered from an adult who received the MenACWY meningococcal vaccine as a control. This chain joins TRBV4-1 and TRBJ2-3, with TRBD1 matching over 7 bases. The CDR3 DNA sequence: TGCGCCAGCAGCCATTTGGGGAAGGGAAGGGGGCCAGATACGCAGTATTTT. Amino acid sequence: CASSHLGKGRGPDTQYF.